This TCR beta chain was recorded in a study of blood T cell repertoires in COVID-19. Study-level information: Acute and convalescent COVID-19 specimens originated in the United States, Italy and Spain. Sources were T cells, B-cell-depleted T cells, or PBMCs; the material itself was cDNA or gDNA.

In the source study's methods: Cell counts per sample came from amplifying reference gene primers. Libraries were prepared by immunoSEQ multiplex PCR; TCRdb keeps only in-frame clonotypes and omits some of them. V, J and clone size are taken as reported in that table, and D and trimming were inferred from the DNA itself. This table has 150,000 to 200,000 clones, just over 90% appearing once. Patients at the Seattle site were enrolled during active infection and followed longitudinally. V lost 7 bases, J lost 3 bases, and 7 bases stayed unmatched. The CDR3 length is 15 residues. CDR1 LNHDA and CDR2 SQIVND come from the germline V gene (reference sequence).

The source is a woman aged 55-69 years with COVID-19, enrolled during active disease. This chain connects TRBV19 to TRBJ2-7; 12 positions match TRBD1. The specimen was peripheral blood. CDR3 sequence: CASNPGTGGNYEQYF. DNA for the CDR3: TGTGCCAGTAACCCCGGGACAGGGGGCAACTACGAGCAGTACTTC.